The 32 T cell receptor beta chains below all came from one sample that was sequenced in a study of blood T cell repertoires in COVID-19. Sequencing was performed with immunoSEQ multiplex PCR; in TCRdb, only in-frame clones are kept and a portion is missing. The sample has around 200,000 clones, about 88% seen once. Material for sequencing was peripheral blood. The receptors stem from a man aged 35-49 years with active or convalescent COVID-19.

This rearrangement joins TRBV4-1 to TRBJ1-2; 7 bases agree with TRBD1. The V segment lost 0 bases and the J segment 0 bases; nucleotides outside the gene matches: 10. Per germline, CDR1 MGHRA and CDR2 YSYEKL. There are 18 residues in the CDR3. The CDR3 coding sequence is TGCGCCAGCAGCCAAGATCCGGCAGGGGGATTAGCTAACTATGGCTACACCTTC. As protein: CASSQDPAGGLANYGYTF.

This chain connects TRBV27 to TRBJ1-4; perhaps TRBD1 as D (5 bases). Looked up from germline, CDR1 is MNHEY and CDR2 is SMNVEV (reference sequence). Between the trimmed V and J ends, which lost 3 bases and 6 bases, there was a span of 8 bases. The CDR3 contains 13 residues. CDR3 region: CASSFWGDEKLFF. In DNA, the CDR3 is TGTGCCAGCAGTTTTTGGGGGGATGAAAAACTGTTTTTT.

This sequence joins TRBV23-1 and TRBJ2-7; 7 nucleotides match TRBD1. TRBV23-1 is flagged as an ORF with uncertain function. The CDR3 is made up of 12 amino acids. Trimming cost V 6 bases and J 2 bases; bases outside gene matches: 1. The CDR3 nucleotides are TGCGCCAGCAGACAGGGGACCTACGAGCAGTACTTC. It specifies CASRQGTYEQYF.

The CDR3 sequence: CACVSPGGVTEAFF. In DNA form, the CDR3 reads TGTGCCTGCGTCAGTCCGGGCGGGGTCACTGAAGCTTTCTTT. The chain has TRBV30 and TRBJ1-1; no firm D call. The CDR3 sequence is 14 residues long. In germline, CDR1 is GTSNPN, CDR2 SVGIG (reference sequence). Trimming removed 6 bases at V and 4 bases at J, with 18 bases between.

This chain joins TRBV19 and TRBJ2-3, with D hard to call. Trimming pared 6 bases from V and 6 bases from J, leaving 10 bases between. CDR1 and CDR2 from the germline V gene are LNHDA and SQIVND (reference sequence). This CDR3 is 12 amino acids long. The CDR3 reads CASSMGLDTQYF. The CDR3 DNA reads as TGTGCCAGTAGCATGGGCCTCGATACGCAGTATTTT. The entire variable domain, with the rest obtained from reference TRBV19 and TRBJ2-3, is as follows: DGGITQSPKYLFRKEGQNVTLSCEQNLNHDAMYWYRQDPGQGLRLIYYSQIVNDFQKGDIAEGYSVSREKKESFPLTVTSAQKNPTAFYLCASSMGLDTQYFGPGTRLTVL.

The CDR3: CASSFGGYSNQPQHF. The DNA for the CDR3 is TGCGCCAGCAGCTTTGGAGGGTATAGCAATCAGCCCCAGCATTTT. This sequence joins TRBV5-1 and TRBJ1-5; D is undetermined. The ends were cut back, 2 bases at V and 0 bases at J, with 9 bases in the middle. In germline, CDR1 is SGHRS, CDR2 YFSETQ. This CDR3 contains 15 residues. Drawing the rest from reference TRBV5-1 and TRBJ1-5, the complete variable domain is KAGVTQTPRYLIKTRGQQVTLSCSPISGHRSVSWYQQTPGQGLQFLFEYFSETQRNKGNFPGRFSGRQFSNSRSEMNVSTLELGDSALYLCASSFGGYSNQPQHFGDGTRLSIL.

This rearrangement joins TRBV7-9 to TRBJ2-1; possibly TRBD1 for D (5 bases). Germline V gene sequence: CDR1 SEHNR, CDR2 FQNEAQ (reference sequence). Trimming took 5 bases from V and 7 from J, leaving 12 bases between them. This CDR3 has 13 amino acids. CDR3 amino acids: CASSPTAFNEQFF. Here the CDR3 DNA reads TGTGCCAGCAGCCCGACAGCTTTTAATGAGCAGTTCTTC.

This clone was detected only once. The rearrangement links TRBV6-5 to TRBJ1-5; perhaps TRBD1 as D (5 bases). The CDR3 is made up of 14 amino acids. The V end lost 6 bases, the J end lost 2 bases, and 11 bases lay between the germline ends. Per germline, CDR1 MNHEY and CDR2 SVGAGI. CDR3 region: CASRTTVGNQPQHF. As DNA, the CDR3 is TGTGCCAGCAGGACGACAGTAGGCAATCAGCCCCAGCATTTT.

The chain couples TRBV9 to TRBJ1-6, with D possibly matching TRBD1 (6 bases). V lost 4 bases and J 9 bases, leaving 14 bases between the germline ends. CDR3 size: 14 residues. Germline V gene sequence: CDR1 SGDLS, CDR2 YYNGEE. In nucleotides, the CDR3 is TGTGCCAGCAGCCCTACGACAGGCTTTTCACCCCTCCACTTT. Translating gives CASSPTTGFSPLHF.

This chain uses TRBV28 with TRBJ1-2; D is possibly TRBD1 (6 bases). The germline V gene has CDR1 MDHEN and CDR2 SYDVKM. Trimming removed 3 bases from V and 6 bases from J, with 14 bases in between. The CDR3 sequence is 14 residues long. This chain's CDR3 is CASSFQGQNDGYTF. The CDR3 nucleotides read TGTGCCAGCAGTTTTCAAGGACAGAACGATGGCTACACCTTC.

This clone appeared a few times. CDR3 sequence (DNA): TGTGCCTGGAGTGTACCCAGGCCGGGGGGCTACGAGCAGTACTTC. Translated, it gives CAWSVPRPGGYEQYF. The V gene is TRBV30, the J gene TRBJ2-7; 7 bases line up with TRBD2. V was pared by 0 bases and J by 3 bases, with 8 bases of the junction left unmatched. The CDR3 length is 15 residues. From germline, CDR1 is GTSNPN and CDR2 SVGIG (reference sequence).

The chain links TRBV10-2 to TRBJ1-4; the match to TRBD1 covers 8 bases. Germline lookup yields CDR1 WSHSY and CDR2 SAAADI. The CDR3 runs to 15 residues. The ends lost 1 base at V and 5 bases at J; junction bases unmatched: 3. The CDR3 coding sequence is TGCGCCAGCAGTGAGTGGGACAGGAGGAATGAAAAACTGTTTTTT. It yields the protein CASSEWDRRNEKLFF.

The gene calls are TRBV19 and TRBJ2-2; 7 bases fit TRBD1. The CDR3 loop spans 17 amino acids. Germline loops: CDR1 LNHDA, CDR2 SQIVND (reference sequence). V gave up 2 bases and J gave up 6 bases; unmatched junction bases: 12. CDR3 region: CASSIIMGKGAAGELFF. CDR3 bases: TGTGCCAGTAGTATAATTATGGGGAAGGGGGCGGCCGGGGAGCTGTTTTTT.

The chain carries TRBV11-3 and TRBJ2-1; D possibly corresponds to TRBD1 (7 bases). Germline V gene data show CDR1 as SGHNT and CDR2 as YENEEA. The CDR3 extends over 12 amino acids. Trimming took off 5 bases at V and 10 bases at J, with 12 bases between the two ends. In nucleotides, the CDR3 is TGTGCCAGCAGCCCCAGGGGGGAGGAGCAGTTCTTC. Translating it yields CASSPRGEEQFF.

The chain's CDR3 is CASSLVGGGNTIYF. The CDR3 DNA follows: TGTGCCAGCAGCTTAGTTGGGGGCGGAAACACCATATATTTT. The gene calls are TRBV13 and TRBJ1-3; the D gene is possibly TRBD1 (6 bases). This CDR3 is 14 amino acids long. CDR1 and CDR2 (germline): PRHDT, FYEKMQ (reference sequence). Trimming removed 1 base at V and 4 bases at J, with 8 bases between.

V usage is TRBV28 and J usage is TRBJ1-5; a weak D match, TRBD1 (5 bases). The germline CDR1 and CDR2 sequences are MDHEN and SYDVKM. The V end was cut by 4 bases, the J end by 3 bases, with 10 bases between. The CDR3 spans 14 residues. This CDR3 reads CASSSAGNNQPQHF. CDR3 coding DNA: TGTGCCAGCAGTTCTGCAGGGAACAATCAGCCCCAGCATTTT.

Only a few counts were recorded for this clone. This chain connects TRBV7-2 to TRBJ2-1; D is uncertain. Between the trimmed V and J ends, which lost 0 bases and 8 bases, there was a span of 8 bases. The CDR3 contains 13 residues. The germline gives CDR1 SGHTA, CDR2 FQGNSA. The CDR3 sequence is CASSLARMDEQFF. CDR3 coding DNA: TGTGCCAGCAGCTTAGCGCGGATGGATGAGCAGTTCTTC.

The chain couples TRBV28 to TRBJ2-1, with D perhaps TRBD2 (5 bases). The CDR3 consists of 13 residues. CDR1 and CDR2 (germline): MDHEN, SYDVKM. V was shortened by 7 bases and J by 0 bases, with 7 bases between the two germline ends. The CDR3 here is CASTRDSYNEQFF. The CDR3 DNA follows: TGTGCCAGCACCCGGGACTCCTACAATGAGCAGTTCTTC. The full variable domain, completed using reference TRBV28 and TRBJ2-1, is DVKVTQSSRYLVKRTGEKVFLECVQDMDHENMFWYRQDPGLGLRLIYFSYDVKMKEKGDIPEGYSVSREKKERFSLILESASTNQTSMYLCASTRDSYNEQFFGPGTRLTVL.

This clone came up once. The gene calls are TRBV7-6 and TRBJ2-5; D perhaps matches TRBD1 (6 bases). The germline V gene encodes CDR1 SGHVS and CDR2 FNYEAQ. With 1 base removed from V and 2 bases from J, the gap between germline ends came to 8 bases. This CDR3 is built from 14 residues. CDR3 protein: CASSLGTAQETQYF. The CDR3 nucleotides are TGTGCCAGCAGCTTAGGGACAGCTCAAGAGACCCAGTACTTC.

The V and J genes are TRBV6-5 and TRBJ2-5, with 12 bases matching TRBD2. V was clipped by 11 bases and J by 5 bases; unmatched bases: 9. Germline V gene sequence: CDR1 MNHEY, CDR2 SVGAGI. The CDR3 covers 14 residues. The CDR3 DNA is TGTGCCGGTGCTAGCGGGGGGGCCGCGGAGACCCAGTACTTC. It yields the protein CAGASGGAAETQYF.

The CDR3 protein is CASSPPGTGNEKLFF. Here the CDR3 DNA reads TGTGCCAGCAGCCCACCCGGGACAGGGAATGAAAAACTGTTTTTT. The chain joins TRBV27 to TRBJ1-4; 9 nucleotides match TRBD1. The CDR3 covers 15 residues. Trimming at V came to 6 bases and at J to 5 bases, leaving 7 bases not matched to a gene. Germline lookup yields CDR1 MNHEY and CDR2 SMNVEV (reference sequence).

The CDR3 DNA follows: TGTGCCACCAGTGATGCCGGACAGATCAATCAGCCCCAGCATTTT. Translation: CATSDAGQINQPQHF. V usage is TRBV24-1 and J usage is TRBJ1-5, with D possibly TRBD1 on 6 matching bases. Germline-derived CDR1 and CDR2 are KGHDR and SFDVKD. V shed 3 bases and J shed 3 bases, with 11 bases lying between them. The CDR3 length is 15 residues.

With regard to this clone: The conserved final phenylalanine or tryptophan is absent from the CDR3, which likely points to a read error. Because the CDR3's place on the DNA is in doubt, the DNA is left out and the CDR3 is given as listed by TCRdb. The genes are TRBV5-1 and TRBJ2-7; TRBD1 is taken as the D call from the table, unchecked against the DNA. Inclusive of both ends, the CDR3 amounts to 13 amino acids. Germline V gene lookup returns CDR1 SGHRS and CDR2 YFSETQ. The CDR3 protein is CASSARTGGIQVL.

The chain carries TRBV21-1 and TRBJ2-2; no check of the table's D call, TRBD2, against the DNA was made. TRBV21-1 is described as a pseudogene. This CDR3 is built from 19 residues. This CDR3 reads CASSKGCELLAADTGELFF. CDR3 nucleotide sequence: TGTGCCAGCAGCAAAGGATGTGAGTTACTGGCTGCGGACACCGGGGAGCTGTTTTTT.

The chain uses TRBV19 and TRBJ2-7, with 7 bases fitting TRBD2. This CDR3 spans 12 amino acids. J gave up 3 bases and V 5 bases, and 1 base lay outside the gene matches. Germline V gene lookup returns CDR1 LNHDA and CDR2 SQIVND (reference sequence). CDR3 loop: CASSRGGYEQYF. The CDR3 bases are TGTGCCAGTAGTCGCGGGGGCTACGAGCAGTACTTC. Filled out from reference TRBV19 and TRBJ2-7, the complete variable domain reads DGGITQSPKYLFRKEGQNVTLSCEQNLNHDAMYWYRQDPGQGLRLIYYSQIVNDFQKGDIAEGYSVSREKKESFPLTVTSAQKNPTAFYLCASSRGGYEQYFGPGTRLTVT.

The gene calls are TRBV5-1 and TRBJ1-4; TRBD1 aligns across 10 bases. The ends lost 4 bases at V and 5 bases at J; junction bases unmatched: 11. Looked up from germline, CDR1 is SGHRS and CDR2 is YFSETQ. The CDR3 covers 17 residues. The CDR3 coding sequence is TGCGCCAGCAGCCCTTCCCCCCCGGGACAGGGGAATGAAAAACTGTTTTTT. Translated: CASSPSPPGQGNEKLFF.

The chain joins TRBV11-2 to TRBJ2-7; 9 bases agree with TRBD2. Losses at the gene ends were 1 base for V and 4 bases for J; bases not matched to a gene: 5. This CDR3 has 15 residues. Per germline, CDR1 SGHAT and CDR2 FQNNGV. The CDR3 region has the DNA TGTGCCAGCAGCTTAGTCGCGGGGGGGCCGTACGAGCAGTACTTC. This encodes CASSLVAGGPYEQYF.

This clone has just a few counts. This chain links TRBV6-5 with TRBJ2-7; 7 nucleotides align to TRBD1. This CDR3 contains 15 residues. J was trimmed by 0 bases and V by 9 bases; bases with no gene match: 11. Germline V gene data show CDR1 as MNHEY and CDR2 as SVGAGI. The CDR3 sequence: CASNEQGTSSYEQYF. The CDR3 coding sequence is TGTGCCAGTAACGAACAGGGGACCAGCTCCTACGAGCAGTACTTC.

J is TRBJ2-1 and V is TRBV3-1 (or the pseudogene TRBV3-2), with D hard to call. Trimming left V 0 bases short and J 0 bases short, with 6 bases between. This CDR3 is built from 15 residues. CDR1 is LGHDT, CDR2 YNNKEL, per germline (reference sequence). The CDR3 nucleotides are TGTGCCAGCAGCCAAGATCTTATCTCCTACAATGAGCAGTTCTTC. This gives the protein CASSQDLISYNEQFF.

This clone turned up a few times. V usage is TRBV7-2 and J usage is TRBJ2-7; 9 bases align to TRBD2. CDR3 length equals 15 residues. The germline V gene has CDR1 SGHTA and CDR2 FQGNSA. The V and J ends lost 6 bases and 0 bases, in that order; junction bases with no gene match: 6. CDR3 DNA sequence: TGTGCCAGCAGTCCGAGCGGGGGGAACTCCTACGAGCAGTACTTC. Its protein is CASSPSGGNSYEQYF. Together with reference TRBV7-2 and TRBJ2-7, the CDR3 gives the full variable domain: GAGVSQSPSNKVTEKGKDVELRCDPISGHTALYWYRQSLGQGLEFLIYFQGNSAPDKSGLPSDRFSAERTGGSVSTLTIQRTQQEDSAVYLCASSPSGGNSYEQYFGPGTRLTVT.

This rearrangement joins TRBV19 to TRBJ1-5; tentative D call: TRBD1 (6 bases). Trimming pared 3 bases from V and 6 bases from J, leaving 15 bases between. In germline, CDR1 is LNHDA, CDR2 SQIVND (reference sequence). The CDR3 runs to 15 residues. DNA of the CDR3: TGTGCCAGTAGTATTAGCGCGGGGGGCGGTCAGCCCCAGCATTTT. Residues: CASSISAGGGQPQHF.

The chain has TRBV11-2 and TRBJ1-1; no clear D. The CDR3 runs 17 residues. The V gene lost 0 bases and the J gene lost 1 base, with 15 bases spanning the gap. Germline V gene lookup returns CDR1 SGHAT and CDR2 FQNNGV. CDR3 bases: TGTGCCAGCAGCTTAGATTGGTTGAGGAGATCGAACACTGAAGCTTTCTTT. This translates into CASSLDWLRRSNTEAFF.